One T cell receptor beta chain is described in this entry. As yet, its antigen is unknown. The table came from immunoSEQ multiplex PCR; TCRdb's copy has only in-frame clones and leaves some out. The sample yields approximately 15,000 clones, roughly two thirds seen once. CDR1 GTSNPN and CDR2 SVGIG come from the germline V gene (reference sequence). V dropped 2 bases and J dropped 5 bases, with 19 bases sitting between them. The CDR3 consists of 15 residues. The sample is drawn from a study of graft-versus-host responses after intestinal transplantation. Intraepithelial and lamina propria lymphocytes were released after the graft tissue was processed. Findings of the study overall: Present in recipient marrow, GvH clones included some that appeared first in ileum or blood.

Sequencing used ileum tissue, obtained just under 700 days after intestinal transplantation. The TCR originated in a human patient who received an intestinal transplant, so some T cells may come from the graft donor. The V and J genes are TRBV30 and TRBJ2-7, with a weak D call TRBD2 (6 bases). CDR3 in amino acids: CAWSLLAGPSDEQYF. CDR3 in DNA: TGTGCCTGGAGTCTCTTGGCGGGGCCCTCGGACGAGCAGTACTTC.